One and the same sample provided the 12 T cell receptor beta chains below, sequenced in a study of blood T cell repertoires in COVID-19. Sequencing used immunoSEQ multiplex PCR; TCRdb keeps in-frame clones, though not all of them. The sample has roughly 250,000 clones; just under 85% are singletons. The material sequenced was peripheral blood. The receptors come from a woman aged 60-75 years with active or convalescent COVID-19.

The J gene is TRBJ1-4, the V gene TRBV5-1, with D perhaps matching TRBD1 (6 bases). Germline V gene lookup returns CDR1 SGHRS and CDR2 YFSETQ. The CDR3 contains 15 residues. The ends were cut back, 4 bases at V and 2 bases at J, with 12 bases in the middle. The CDR3 reads CASSLTGGTNEKLFF. The CDR3 DNA is TGCGCCAGCAGCCTAACGGGGGGCACTAATGAAAAACTGTTTTTT. Full variable domain (rest looked up from reference TRBV5-1 and TRBJ1-4): KAGVTQTPRYLIKTRGQQVTLSCSPISGHRSVSWYQQTPGQGLQFLFEYFSETQRNKGNFPGRFSGRQFSNSRSEMNVSTLELGDSALYLCASSLTGGTNEKLFFGSGTQLSVL.

The chain is built from TRBV7-9 and TRBJ1-2; no firm D call. V was trimmed by 3 bases and J by 8 bases, leaving 16 bases between them. CDR3 length equals 14 residues. Germline V gene lookup returns CDR1 SEHNR and CDR2 FQNEAQ (reference sequence). Here the CDR3 DNA reads TGTGCCAGCAGCTTCCAGGACCCCCGAGGGGGCTACACCTTC. Residues: CASSFQDPRGGYTF.

This clone was seen only once. This chain connects TRBV6-5 to TRBJ2-2; maybe TRBD2 (7 bases). Looked up from germline, CDR1 is MNHEY and CDR2 is SVGAGI. The CDR3 loop spans 16 amino acids. V was cut by 0 bases and J by 6 bases, with 14 bases left in between. The CDR3 loop reads CASSYSGGGDPGELFF. DNA for the CDR3: TGTGCCAGCAGTTACTCGGGAGGGGGAGATCCCGGGGAGCTGTTTTTT.

This rearrangement joins TRBV5-5 to TRBJ2-7; the D is unclear. Germline values: CDR1 SGHKS, CDR2 YYEKEE (reference sequence). This CDR3 comprises 12 residues. Trimming took 1 base from V and 3 from J, leaving 5 bases between them. The CDR3 DNA reads TGTGCCAGCAGCTTGTCAGGCTACGAGCAGTACTTC. Translating gives CASSLSGYEQYF.

This clone was seen a handful of times. The CDR3 sequence is CASTRGGQGAPRGANVLTF. CDR3 DNA: TGTGCCAGTACCCGGGGGGGACAGGGGGCCCCGAGGGGGGCCAACGTCCTGACTTTC. This sequence joins TRBV19 and TRBJ2-6, with 12 bases lining up with TRBD1. J was trimmed by 4 bases and V by 7 bases; bases with no gene match: 14. Per the germline V gene, CDR1 is LNHDA and CDR2 is SQIVND (reference sequence). The CDR3 runs to 19 residues.

This chain uses TRBV4-1 with TRBJ2-7, with 7 bases identical to TRBD1. CDR3 length equals 17 residues. Trimming took 0 bases from V and 5 from J; bases not matched to a gene: 13. CDR1 is MGHRA, CDR2 YSYEKL, per germline. CDR3 loop: CASSQDSEGQLNDEQYF. CDR3 bases: TGCGCCAGCAGCCAAGATAGTGAGGGACAGCTGAATGACGAGCAGTACTTC.

This sequence joins TRBV10-3 and TRBJ2-2, with 10 bases aligning to TRBD2. The CDR3 spans 16 residues. The germline CDR1 and CDR2 sequences are ENHRY and SYGVKD. V was pared by 5 bases and J by 4 bases, with 7 bases of the junction left unmatched. CDR3 bases: TGTGCCATCAGTCGTCAGCGGGAGGGCCGCACCGGGGAGCTGTTTTTT. Protein product: CAISRQREGRTGELFF.

V gene TRBV28 combines with J gene TRBJ1-2; D ambiguous. Trimming removed 5 bases from V and 4 bases from J, with 11 bases in between. The CDR3 length is 13 residues. Germline CDR1 and CDR2: MDHEN and SYDVKM. CDR3 nucleotide sequence: TGTGCCAGCAGTCTTACAGCATCCTATGGCTACACCTTC. Protein sequence: CASSLTASYGYTF.

V is TRBV9 and J is TRBJ2-3; 14 positions match TRBD2. Germline CDR1 reads SGDLS; CDR2 reads YYNGEE. J gave up 4 bases and V 4 bases, and 5 bases lay outside the gene matches. The CDR3 sequence is 16 residues long. CDR3 DNA: TGTGCCAGCAGCATCGGACTAGCGGGAGGTGCAGATACGCAGTATTTT. Its protein product is CASSIGLAGGADTQYF.

This clone has more than one count but fewer than ten. This chain joins TRBV27 and TRBJ2-3; TRBD2 agrees at 7 bases. With V trimmed by 3 bases and J by 8 bases, 8 bases remained unmatched. The CDR3 consists of 14 residues. The germline V gene encodes CDR1 MNHEY and CDR2 SMNVEV (reference sequence). The CDR3 sequence: CASSLGGVRGTQYF. The CDR3 DNA follows: TGTGCCAGCAGTTTGGGGGGGGTCCGGGGTACGCAGTATTTT.

This clone was counted between two and nine times. The rearrangement links TRBV21-1 to TRBJ2-3; the D call in the table, TRBD1, was not verified against the DNA. TRBV21-1 constitutes a pseudogene. This CDR3 is built from 16 residues. The CDR3 protein is CASSKRSRTGGDTQYF. The DNA of the CDR3 is TGTGCCAGCAGCAAGAGATCCAGGACAGGGGGAGATACGCAGTATTTT.

The CDR3 nucleotides read TGTGCCAGTAGTATATCGGACAGCATGAACACCGGGGAGCTGTTTTTT. It codes for CASSISDSMNTGELFF. The J gene is TRBJ2-2, the V gene TRBV19, with a weak D call TRBD1 (6 bases). The germline CDR1 and CDR2 sequences are LNHDA and SQIVND (reference sequence). The CDR3 loop spans 16 amino acids. Trimming left V 2 bases short and J 1 base short, with 11 bases between.